This T cell receptor beta chain came from a study of T cell responses to AZD1222 COVID-19 vaccine. Findings and limits, study-wide: The donor group comprised mostly white British people and more females; the analysis possibly underestimated clonal diversity. All repertoire sampling was performed exclusively after the peak T cell response.

On this clone: Its antigen is not identified.

The length of the CDR3 is 14 residues. With V trimmed by 1 base and J by 10 bases, 9 bases remained unmatched. The V gene's germline CDR1 is LNHDA and CDR2 SQIVND (reference sequence). Some clones are missing from TCRdb's copy, which holds only in-frame ones; the method was immunoSEQ multiplex PCR. The top ten clones hold 7.9% of a sample with over 100,000 clones, 65% to 90% of them seen once. J is TRBJ1-2 and V is TRBV19; 7 nucleotides line up with TRBD1. The TCR sequence derives from an adult who received the MenACWY meningococcal vaccine as a control. The input for sequencing was peripheral blood, taken 28 days after the second dose of the MenACWY control vaccine. The CDR3 here is CASSIVETGFVYTF. The CDR3 bases are TGTGCCAGTAGTATAGTGGAGACAGGGTTTGTCTACACCTTC.